The 32 T cell receptor beta chains listed next were all sequenced from one sample in a study of regulatory dendritic cells for organ transplantation. Clones were sequenced by immunoSEQ multiplex PCR, and TCRdb holds only the in-frame ones, with some missing. This sample yields under 15,000 clones, of which 74% are seen a single time; 0.6% to 0.65% belongs to the top ten. Their recognized antigens are unknown. Sorted T cells were CFSE-labeled and cultured 4 to 5 days with allogeneic regulatory or mature dendritic cells at 1:10. The sequencing input was naive CD4+ T cells from blood cultured with regulatory dendritic cells. The sample's subset: CD45RA+ naive T cells. All receptors come from a human donor in good health.

The chain couples TRBV18 to TRBJ1-1; TRBD1 is a possible D gene (5 bases). Trimming stripped 3 bases from V and 7 bases from J, with 9 bases between. Per germline, CDR1 KGHSH and CDR2 LQKENI. The length of the CDR3 is 12 residues. The CDR3 protein is CASSPREGEAFF. CDR3 DNA: TGTGCCAGCTCACCCAGGGAAGGTGAAGCTTTCTTT. Together with reference TRBV18 and TRBJ1-1, the CDR3 gives the full variable domain: NAGVMQNPRHLVRRRGQEARLRCSPMKGHSHVYWYRQLPEEGLKFMVYLQKENIIDESGMPKERFSAEFPKEGPSILRIQQVVRGDSAAYFCASSPREGEAFFGQGTRLTVV.

In nucleotides, the CDR3 is TGCGCCAGCAGCTTACTAGAGGCAGATACGCAGTATTTT. This codes for CASSLLEADTQYF. The chain links TRBV5-1 to TRBJ2-3, with a tentative D call TRBD2 (5 bases). In germline, CDR1 is SGHRS, CDR2 YFSETQ. This CDR3 is built from 13 residues. Trimming took off 2 bases at V and 4 bases at J, with 8 bases between the two ends.

This chain joins TRBV6-5 and TRBJ1-1, with TRBD1 as a possible D gene (5 bases). This CDR3 is 15 amino acids long. CDR1 is MNHEY and CDR2 is SVGAGI in the germline V gene. Between the trimmed V and J ends, which lost 2 bases and 0 bases, there was a span of 10 bases. CDR3 protein: CASSYGAGVNTEAFF. The DNA of the CDR3 is TGTGCCAGCAGTTACGGGGCAGGAGTGAACACTGAAGCTTTCTTT.

The chain has TRBV5-6 and TRBJ1-1, with 8 positions matching TRBD1. This CDR3 has 14 amino acids. V lost 4 bases to trimming and J lost 1 base; unmatched junction nucleotides: 3. Germline V gene sequence: CDR1 SGHDT, CDR2 YYEEEE. The CDR3 DNA reads as TGTGCCAGCAGCCCCACAGGGGGGAACACTGAAGCTTTCTTT. It is translated as CASSPTGGNTEAFF.

The chain joins TRBV27 to TRBJ1-3, with a tentative D call TRBD1 (5 bases). This CDR3 is built from 15 residues. Germline V gives CDR1 MNHEY, CDR2 SMNVEV (reference sequence). V shed 1 base and J shed 0 bases, with 7 bases lying between them. The CDR3 sequence: CASSLWGNSGNTIYF. The CDR3 nucleotides read TGTGCCAGCAGTTTATGGGGCAACTCTGGAAACACCATATATTTT.

The chain is built from TRBV2 and TRBJ2-5; D perhaps matches TRBD1 (6 bases). The length of the CDR3 is 15 residues. Trimming took off 7 bases at V and 5 bases at J, with 20 bases between the two ends. Germline assignment: CDR1 SNHLY and CDR2 FYNNEI. The CDR3 sequence: CASNIQGLVGETQYF. In DNA form, the CDR3 reads TGTGCCAGCAATATACAGGGTTTAGTGGGGGAGACCCAGTACTTC.

The rearrangement links TRBV6-1 to TRBJ1-5; D remains unclear. V shed 6 bases and J shed 3 bases, with 9 bases lying between them. This CDR3 region has 13 residues. Germline V gene lookup returns CDR1 MNHNS and CDR2 SASEGT. The CDR3 protein is CASRYSVNQPQHF. In nucleotides, the CDR3 is TGTGCCAGCAGATACAGTGTCAATCAGCCCCAGCATTTT.

The chain employs TRBV6-1 and TRBJ1-1; D unclear. The CDR3 is 15 residues long. The V end lost 5 bases, the J end lost 0 bases, and 13 bases lay between the germline ends. Germline CDR1 MNHNS, CDR2 SASEGT. In nucleotides, the CDR3 is TGTGCCAGCAGTAAACCGGGGAACATGAACACTGAAGCTTTCTTT. Translated: CASSKPGNMNTEAFF.

The chain couples TRBV18 to TRBJ1-1; the D gene is possibly TRBD1 (5 bases). CDR1 and CDR2 from the germline V gene are KGHSH and LQKENI. V was trimmed by 3 bases and J by 0 bases, leaving 11 bases between them. The CDR3 length is 15 residues. The CDR3 sequence: CASSPLTVMNTEAFF. The CDR3 DNA follows: TGTGCCAGCTCACCTTTGACAGTTATGAACACTGAAGCTTTCTTT.

The DNA of the CDR3 is TGTGCCAGCAGCCTAGACAGATTAAGCTCAGGCGAGCAGTACTTC. Its translation is CASSLDRLSSGEQYF. The chain uses TRBV7-2 and TRBJ2-7, with a tentative D call TRBD1 (5 bases). This CDR3 has 15 residues. Trimming stripped 5 bases from V and 6 bases from J, with 20 bases between. Germline V gene lookup returns CDR1 SGHTA and CDR2 FQGNSA.

The V call is TRBV19, the J call TRBJ1-5, with D possibly being TRBD1 (5 bases). The V and J ends lost 1 base and 3 bases respectively, with 13 bases between them. CDR1 LNHDA and CDR2 SQIVND come from the germline V gene (reference sequence). The CDR3 is made up of 16 amino acids. This CDR3 is CASSIGQPQTNQPQHF. DNA for the CDR3: TGTGCCAGTAGTATAGGACAGCCTCAAACCAATCAGCCCCAGCATTTT.

V is TRBV6-5 and J is TRBJ1-1; 8 nucleotides line up with TRBD1. V lost 4 bases, J lost 2 bases, and 6 bases stayed unmatched. Germline lookup yields CDR1 MNHEY and CDR2 SVGAGI. The CDR3 has 15 residues. CDR3 DNA: TGTGCCAGCAGTTCAGGACAGGGTGCTAACACTGAAGCTTTCTTT. It encodes CASSSGQGANTEAFF.

This chain links TRBV2 with TRBJ2-4; 7 bases match TRBD1. Trimming removed 5 bases from V and 7 bases from J; junction bases left unmatched: 5. CDR1 and CDR2 from the germline V gene are SNHLY and FYNNEI. The CDR3 sequence is 13 residues long. The CDR3 loop reads CASSRQGSNIQYF. In DNA form, the CDR3 reads TGTGCCAGCAGTCGACAGGGCTCGAACATTCAGTACTTC.

The rearrangement links TRBV7-9 to TRBJ2-7, with D possibly being TRBD1 (7 bases). The germline V and J ends were trimmed by 5 bases and 2 bases, with 16 bases remaining between them. CDR3 length: 15 residues. The germline V gene encodes CDR1 SEHNR and CDR2 FQNEAQ (reference sequence). CDR3 sequence (DNA): TGTGCCAGCAGCCGCGGAGGGGGCTCAACCTACGAGCAGTACTTC. It yields the protein CASSRGGGSTYEQYF.

The chain recombines TRBV5-4 with TRBJ1-6; TRBD1 matches at 8 bases. This CDR3 is 16 amino acids long. J lost 0 bases, V lost 4 bases, and 3 bases had no gene match. Germline V CDR1 and CDR2: SGHNT, YYREEE (reference sequence). The CDR3, as DNA: TGTGCCAGCAGCCAAGACAGGGGCTCCTATAATTCACCCCTCCACTTT. It specifies CASSQDRGSYNSPLHF.

The chain recombines TRBV2 with TRBJ1-1; D might be TRBD1 (6 bases). V was cut by 9 bases and J by 2 bases, with 22 bases left in between. This CDR3 region has 16 residues. Per germline, CDR1 SNHLY and CDR2 FYNNEI. The chain's CDR3 is CASTRAGGESNTEAFF. In DNA form, the CDR3 reads TGTGCCAGTACAAGAGCGGGGGGCGAATCAAACACTGAAGCTTTCTTT.

V and J are TRBV7-7 and TRBJ2-5; TRBD1 matches 9 bases. V lost 2 bases to trimming and J lost 2 bases; unmatched junction nucleotides: 6. The germline V gene encodes CDR1 SSHAT and CDR2 FNYEAQ (reference sequence). CDR3 length: 16 amino acids. CDR3 DNA sequence: TGTGCCAGCAGCTTACTCGGGACAGGGAATCAAGAGACCCAGTACTTC. Translating it yields CASSLLGTGNQETQYF.

The chain has TRBV6-5 and TRBJ1-2; TRBD1 agrees at 7 bases. V shed 6 bases and J 3 bases; nucleotides not matched to a gene: 4. The CDR3 runs 13 residues. The V gene's germline CDR1 is MNHEY and CDR2 SVGAGI. DNA of the CDR3: TGTGCCAGCAGACTTACAGGGGACTATGGCTACACCTTC. This sequence encodes CASRLTGDYGYTF.

This chain connects TRBV11-2 to TRBJ1-6; D ambiguous. CDR3 size: 13 residues. Trimming pared 7 bases from V and 9 bases from J, leaving 13 bases between. Germline V gene lookup returns CDR1 SGHAT and CDR2 FQNNGV. The CDR3 region is CASNEGVSSPLHF. Written as DNA, the CDR3 is TGTGCCAGCAACGAGGGAGTGAGTTCACCCCTCCACTTT.

V is TRBV10-1 and J is TRBJ1-1, with D perhaps TRBD1 (6 bases). The germline CDR1 and CDR2 sequences are WNHNN and SYGVQD (reference sequence). The V and J ends lost 8 bases and 4 bases respectively, with 14 bases between them. The CDR3 runs 13 residues. The CDR3 nucleotides read TGCGCCAGCGATCGGAGCAGGGGCACTGAAGCTTTCTTT. This codes for CASDRSRGTEAFF.

This sequence joins TRBV7-3 and TRBJ1-1, with D possibly being TRBD1 (5 bases). The CDR3 is made up of 13 amino acids. CDR1 is SGHTA, CDR2 FQGTGA, per germline. With 5 bases removed from V and 5 bases from J, the gap between germline ends came to 12 bases. The CDR3 here is CASSGGVRTEAFF. The CDR3 DNA reads TGTGCCAGCAGCGGGGGGGTTAGGACTGAAGCTTTCTTT.

The genes are TRBV5-1 and TRBJ1-4, with TRBD1 matching 11 bases. The germline CDR1 and CDR2 sequences are SGHRS and YFSETQ. This CDR3 has 14 residues. The junction had 4 bases not matched to a gene; V was cut back by 4 bases and J by 8 bases. The CDR3 coding sequence is TGCGCCAGCAGCCAGGACAGGGGGCGAGAAAAACTGTTTTTT. Translation: CASSQDRGREKLFF.

The gene calls are TRBV9 and TRBJ2-2; D is unresolved. There are 13 residues in the CDR3. Germline V gene lookup returns CDR1 SGDLS and CDR2 YYNGEE. The V gene lost 2 bases and the J gene lost 5 bases, with 7 bases spanning the gap. This chain's CDR3 is CASSVLRTGELFF. The CDR3 DNA follows: TGTGCCAGCAGCGTTTTGCGGACCGGGGAGCTGTTTTTT.

The rearrangement uses TRBV2 and TRBJ2-7, with TRBD2 matching 12 bases. The V gene end was trimmed by 5 bases and the J gene end by 1 base; junction bases not matched to a gene: 6. The CDR3 is 16 residues long. The germline V gene has CDR1 SNHLY and CDR2 FYNNEI. CDR3 protein: CASSSRLAGVSYEQYF. The CDR3 DNA follows: TGTGCCAGCAGTTCTCGACTAGCGGGGGTATCCTACGAGCAGTACTTC.

The chain couples TRBV9 to TRBJ1-2, with D possibly being TRBD1 (6 bases). The CDR3 runs 15 residues. The germline V gene encodes CDR1 SGDLS and CDR2 YYNGEE. Trimming left V 4 bases short and J 0 bases short, with 13 bases between. In DNA form, the CDR3 reads TGTGCCAGCAGCCTAAAACAGGGCTCTAACTATGGCTACACCTTC. This translates into CASSLKQGSNYGYTF.

This chain uses TRBV5-1 with TRBJ1-1; D gene unclear. Per germline, CDR1 SGHRS and CDR2 YFSETQ. V shed 4 bases and J shed 1 base, with 14 bases lying between them. The CDR3 has 15 amino acids. The CDR3 reads CASSPPTVSNTEAFF. CDR3 bases: TGCGCCAGCAGCCCCCCCACAGTTTCGAACACTGAAGCTTTCTTT. Full variable domain (rest looked up from reference TRBV5-1 and TRBJ1-1): KAGVTQTPRYLIKTRGQQVTLSCSPISGHRSVSWYQQTPGQGLQFLFEYFSETQRNKGNFPGRFSGRQFSNSRSEMNVSTLELGDSALYLCASSPPTVSNTEAFFGQGTRLTVV.

This clone was picked up a small number of times. The chain combines TRBV18 with TRBJ1-2; D gene ambiguous. Trimming cost V 5 bases and J 3 bases, with 13 bases left between them. Germline CDR1 and CDR2: KGHSH and LQKENI. The CDR3 is made up of 14 amino acids. CDR3 in amino acids: CASSSGKGDYGYTF. The CDR3 DNA is TGTGCCAGCTCATCGGGAAAGGGAGACTATGGCTACACCTTC.

J is TRBJ1-1 and V is TRBV5-1; no clear D gene. Trimming removed 2 bases at V and 1 base at J, with 9 bases between. The CDR3 length is 14 residues. CDR1 and CDR2 from the germline V gene are SGHRS and YFSETQ. The chain's CDR3 is CASSLAVGNTEAFF. The CDR3 region has the DNA TGCGCCAGCAGCTTAGCGGTGGGGAACACTGAAGCTTTCTTT. Filled out from reference TRBV5-1 and TRBJ1-1, the complete variable domain reads KAGVTQTPRYLIKTRGQQVTLSCSPISGHRSVSWYQQTPGQGLQFLFEYFSETQRNKGNFPGRFSGRQFSNSRSEMNVSTLELGDSALYLCASSLAVGNTEAFFGQGTRLTVV.

The V and J genes are TRBV19 and TRBJ1-5; possible D gene TRBD1, 6 bases. This CDR3 region has 14 residues. V was trimmed by 5 bases and J by 4 bases, leaving 12 bases between them. CDR1 and CDR2 (germline): LNHDA, SQIVND (reference sequence). The CDR3 protein is CASSGGGGNQPQHF. Written as DNA, the CDR3 is TGTGCCAGTAGTGGGGGGGGCGGTAATCAGCCCCAGCATTTT.

The chain couples TRBV6-6 to TRBJ1-5, with 9 nucleotides matching TRBD1. From germline, CDR1 is MNHNY and CDR2 SVGAGI (reference sequence). The V gene end was trimmed by 6 bases and the J gene end by 3 bases; junction bases not matched to a gene: 6. The CDR3 is 15 amino acids. In nucleotides, the CDR3 is TGTGCCAGCAGGGGAACAGGGGGCTCCAATCAGCCCCAGCATTTT. Its translation is CASRGTGGSNQPQHF.

A single count supports this clone. CDR3 loop: CASRLSTSGGADEQFF. The CDR3 nucleotides are TGTGCCAGCAGGCTATCGACTAGCGGGGGGGCGGATGAGCAGTTCTTC. The rearrangement uses TRBV2 and TRBJ2-1; 14 bases agree with TRBD2. This CDR3 has 16 residues. Germline CDR1 is SNHLY and CDR2 is FYNNEI. The V and J ends lost 6 bases and 8 bases, in that order; junction bases with no gene match: 9.

V and J are TRBV11-3 and TRBJ2-3; 11 nucleotides line up with TRBD2. CDR1 is SGHNT, CDR2 YENEEA, per germline. This CDR3 is 16 amino acids long. V was clipped by 2 bases and J by 0 bases; unmatched bases: 1. In DNA, the CDR3 is TGTGCCAGCAGCTTACTAGCGGGGGGTAGCACAGATACGCAGTATTTT. Encoded protein: CASSLLAGGSTDTQYF.